The 20 T cell receptor beta chains reported below all come from one sample, sequenced in a study of early stage breast cancer tumors. Here immunoSEQ multiplex PCR was the method, and the copy in TCRdb shows in-frame clones only, minus some. The table lists tens of thousands of clones, approximately 84% of them singletons. Sequencing used blood. All receptors come from a person between 50 and 60 years old with breast cancer.

The chain carries TRBV5-1 and TRBJ2-3, with 9 bases fitting TRBD2. CDR3 length: 18 amino acids. Germline CDR1 and CDR2: SGHRS and YFSETQ. With V trimmed by 0 bases and J by 3 bases, 11 bases remained unmatched. The CDR3 DNA sequence: TGCGCCAGCAGCTTGGCCGTGATAGCGGGAGCGAGTACAGATACGCAGTATTTT. It is translated as CASSLAVIAGASTDTQYF.

J is TRBJ2-7 and V is TRBV5-6, with 7 bases matching TRBD1. V shed 4 bases and J 8 bases; nucleotides not matched to a gene: 15. This CDR3 comprises 15 residues. Germline V gene lookup returns CDR1 SGHDT and CDR2 YYEEEE. The CDR3 reads CASSRTGTEYTKQYF. The DNA of the CDR3 is TGTGCCAGCAGCCGAACCGGGACAGAATATACGAAGCAGTACTTC. The full variable domain, in which reference TRBV5-6 and TRBJ2-7 provide the parts outside the CDR3, is DAGVTQSPTHLIKTRGQQVTLRCSPKSGHDTVSWYQQALGQGPQFIFQYYEEEERQRGNFPDRFSGHQFPNYSSELNVNALLLGDSALYLCASSRTGTEYTKQYFGPGTRLTVT.

This chain uses TRBV7-9 with TRBJ2-3; 10 positions match TRBD2. Germline V gene data show CDR1 as SEHNR and CDR2 as FQNEAQ (reference sequence). This CDR3 region has 15 residues. Losses at the gene ends were 3 bases for V and 1 base for J; bases not matched to a gene: 1. In DNA, the CDR3 is TGTGCCAGCAGCTTTACTAGCGGGGGCACAGATACGCAGTATTTT. Translated: CASSFTSGGTDTQYF. The full variable domain, in which reference TRBV7-9 and TRBJ2-3 provide the parts outside the CDR3, is DTGVSQNPRHKITKRGQNVTFRCDPISEHNRLYWYRQTLGQGPEFLTYFQNEAQLEKSRLLSDRFSAERPKGSFSTLEIQRTEQGDSAMYLCASSFTSGGTDTQYFGPGTRLTVL.

The chain combines TRBV4-1 with TRBJ1-5; D is unclear. With 1 base removed from V and 1 base from J, the gap between germline ends came to 8 bases. The CDR3 is made up of 15 amino acids. Germline V lookup: CDR1 MGHRA, CDR2 YSYEKL. The CDR3 DNA reads TGCGCCAGCAGCCAAGTTTGGGGAAGCAATCAGCCCCAGCATTTT. It specifies CASSQVWGSNQPQHF.

This chain links TRBV11-3 with TRBJ2-3; no clear D gene. V shed 2 bases and J shed 0 bases, with 6 bases lying between them. Looked up from germline, CDR1 is SGHNT and CDR2 is YENEEA. This CDR3 is 14 amino acids long. CDR3 region: CASSLSRSTDTQYF. As DNA, the CDR3 is TGTGCCAGCAGCTTAAGCAGGAGCACAGATACGCAGTATTTT.

The V and J genes are TRBV19 and TRBJ1-5; the D gene is possibly TRBD1 (6 bases). This CDR3 is 15 amino acids long. V was pared by 4 bases and J by 0 bases, with 10 bases between. In germline, CDR1 is LNHDA, CDR2 SQIVND (reference sequence). The DNA of the CDR3 is TGTGCCAGTAGTAGGAACAGGGATAGCAATCAGCCCCAGCATTTT. Its protein product is CASSRNRDSNQPQHF.

The V call is TRBV6-6, the J call TRBJ2-3; TRBD1 matches 12 bases. The V gene's germline CDR1 is MNHNY and CDR2 SVGAGI (reference sequence). J gave up 4 bases and V 0 bases, and 2 bases lay outside the gene matches. The CDR3 sequence is 16 residues long. CDR3 sequence reads: CASSYSGQGASDTQYF. The DNA of the CDR3 is TGTGCCAGCAGTTACTCGGGACAGGGGGCCTCAGATACGCAGTATTTT.

The V and J genes are TRBV7-3 and TRBJ2-7; 7 nucleotides match TRBD1. V dropped 0 bases and J dropped 4; count of bases not matched to a gene: 3. This CDR3 has 14 residues. Germline V gene sequence: CDR1 SGHTA, CDR2 FQGTGA. The CDR3, as DNA: TGTGCCAGCAGCTTAACAGGGGGCGGGTACGAGCAGTACTTC. As protein: CASSLTGGGYEQYF.

CDR3 in amino acids: CASSLPNEKLFF. CDR3 DNA: TGTGCCAGCAGCTTGCCCAATGAAAAACTGTTTTTT. The gene calls are TRBV4-2 and TRBJ1-4; D is undetermined. Trimming stripped 5 bases from V and 5 bases from J, with 6 bases between. Looked up from germline, CDR1 is LGHNA and CDR2 is YNFKEQ. This CDR3 is built from 12 residues.

The V call is TRBV5-1, the J call TRBJ2-4, with TRBD1 as a possible D gene (6 bases). Germline V gene sequence: CDR1 SGHRS, CDR2 YFSETQ. V was trimmed by 4 bases and J by 8 bases, leaving 16 bases between them. The CDR3 loop spans 14 amino acids. This CDR3 reads CASSAGQPRDIQYF. The CDR3 DNA reads as TGCGCCAGCAGCGCCGGACAGCCCCGGGACATTCAGTACTTC.

The chain has TRBV11-2 and TRBJ2-5; the D gene is possibly TRBD1 (7 bases). The V gene lost 5 bases and the J gene lost 0 bases, with 13 bases spanning the gap. The CDR3 is 15 amino acids. Germline V gene sequence: CDR1 SGHAT, CDR2 FQNNGV. CDR3 DNA: TGTGCCAGCAGCCCTGGAGGGACAGACCAAGAGACCCAGTACTTC. It codes for CASSPGGTDQETQYF.

The chain couples TRBV4-2 to TRBJ2-7, with 10 bases fitting TRBD2. The CDR3 length is 13 residues. The trim removed 5 bases at V and 3 bases at J, leaving 1 base unmatched. CDR1 is LGHNA, CDR2 YNFKEQ, per germline. The CDR3 bases are TGTGCCAGCAGCGAGCGGGAGGGCTACGAGCAGTACTTC. It is translated as CASSEREGYEQYF.

The chain is built from TRBV15 and TRBJ1-2; D possibly corresponds to TRBD1 (6 bases). V was pared by 5 bases and J by 11 bases, with 12 bases between. The germline CDR1 and CDR2 sequences are LNHNV and YYDKDF (reference sequence). CDR3 length: 11 residues. The CDR3 nucleotides read TGTGCCACCAGCCTGGACAGCAGTTACACCTTC. Amino acids: CATSLDSSYTF. The full variable domain, its missing parts supplied by reference TRBV15 and TRBJ1-2, is DAMVIQNPRYQVTQFGKPVTLSCSQTLNHNVMYWYQQKSSQAPKLLFHYYDKDFNNEADTPDNFQSRRPNTSFCFLDIRSPGLGDTAMYLCATSLDSSYTFGSGTRLTVV.

The genes are TRBV5-1 and TRBJ2-3; TRBD1 agrees at 8 bases. The CDR3 runs 13 residues. V shed 0 bases and J 12 bases; nucleotides not matched to a gene: 6. Germline loops: CDR1 SGHRS, CDR2 YFSETQ. The CDR3 sequence is CASSLAGQGVQYF. CDR3 sequence (DNA): TGCGCCAGCAGCTTGGCCGGACAGGGAGTACAGTATTTT.

This clone was observed a handful of times. The chain couples TRBV13 to TRBJ2-1; 10 bases are shared with TRBD2. The CDR3 has 15 amino acids. Unmatched junction bases numbered 5, after V lost 5 bases and J lost 4 bases. Germline assignment: CDR1 PRHDT and CDR2 FYEKMQ (reference sequence). In DNA, the CDR3 is TGTGCCAGCAGCCGTAGCGGGGGGCTTTACAATGAGCAGTTCTTC. Its translation is CASSRSGGLYNEQFF.

The chain links TRBV2 to TRBJ1-5; D perhaps matches TRBD1 (6 bases). Germline CDR1 and CDR2: SNHLY and FYNNEI. V was clipped by 4 bases and J by 7 bases, with 17 bases between them. The CDR3 spans 15 residues. CDR3 sequence: CASSVTQGREQPQHF. CDR3 DNA: TGTGCCAGCAGTGTCACACAGGGAAGAGAACAGCCCCAGCATTTT.

The V gene is TRBV11-2, the J gene TRBJ2-3, with D possibly matching TRBD1 (5 bases). Looked up from germline, CDR1 is SGHAT and CDR2 is FQNNGV. V dropped 1 base and J dropped 2 bases, with 16 bases sitting between them. This CDR3 has 17 amino acids. DNA of the CDR3: TGTGCCAGCAGCTTAGTCTTTGGACATCGGGCCACAGATACGCAGTATTTT. Translated, it gives CASSLVFGHRATDTQYF.

V is TRBV9 and J is TRBJ2-7; 7 bases match TRBD1. Trimming took 0 bases from V and 2 from J; bases not matched to a gene: 5. The germline gives CDR1 SGDLS, CDR2 YYNGEE. The CDR3 is 15 residues long. The CDR3 loop is CASSVGDSTPYEQYF. The CDR3 coding sequence is TGTGCCAGCAGCGTAGGGGACAGCACTCCCTACGAGCAGTACTTC.

J is TRBJ1-2 and V is TRBV27, with TRBD1 identical over 10 bases. Looked up from germline, CDR1 is MNHEY and CDR2 is SMNVEV (reference sequence). The CDR3 is made up of 15 amino acids. The V segment lost 4 bases and the J segment 7 bases; nucleotides outside the gene matches: 9. The CDR3 sequence is CASSSPGQGFRGYTF. CDR3 DNA: TGTGCCAGCAGTTCACCGGGACAGGGGTTTCGTGGCTACACCTTC.

This chain links TRBV19 with TRBJ2-7; perhaps TRBD1 as D (5 bases). This CDR3 has 12 amino acids. Deletions cut 4 bases from V and 3 bases from J, with 7 bases between. Germline V gene data show CDR1 as LNHDA and CDR2 as SQIVND (reference sequence). DNA for the CDR3: TGTGCCAGTAGTAAAGACAGCTACGAGCAGTACTTC. Its protein product is CASSKDSYEQYF.